The TCR beta chain described here comes from a study of blood T cell repertoires in COVID-19. Study as a whole: COVID-19 samples collected from the United States, Italy and Spain covered acute and convalescent phases. From T cells, B-cell-depleted T cells, or PBMCs came the material, which was cDNA or gDNA.

CDR1 and CDR2 from the germline V gene are PRHDT and FYEKMQ (reference sequence). The V and J ends lost 5 bases and 6 bases respectively, with 16 bases between them. This CDR3 contains 14 residues. As handled by the study authors: For nucleated cells, counts were estimated from reference gene primer amplification. Here immunoSEQ multiplex PCR was the method, and the copy in TCRdb shows in-frame clones only, minus some. D and trimming were read from the DNA, whereas the V and J calls and clone size are those reported in that table. The top ten clones hold 8% to 9.5% of a sample with roughly 250,000 clones, nearly 85% of them seen once.

The sequencing sample was made of peripheral blood. The chain joins TRBV13 to TRBJ1-2; maybe TRBD1 (6 bases). This receptor was identified in a human donor in a cohort sampled during active COVID-19. In nucleotides, the CDR3 is TGTGCCAGCAGCCCACCCCAGGGGAACCATGGCTACACCTTC. Residues: CASSPPQGNHGYTF.